This T cell receptor (beta chain) was identified during a study of glioma-infiltrating T cells (dated by TCRdb to about 2016). At the level of the whole study: The low-grade gliomas were WHO grade II oligodendrogliomas or astrocytomas, while the glioblastomas were WHO grade IV tumors sampled at initial diagnosis rather than at recurrent diagnosis. Dexamethasone was administered to glioma patients for six or fewer days before surgery. Blood libraries targeted roughly 4- to 10-fold sequencing coverage of about a million peripheral T cells. Sequencing of TCR alpha- and beta-chain repertoires was performed on glioma tissue, on non-neoplastic brain tissue, and on matched peripheral blood mononuclear cells. Each tissue-infiltrating repertoire was compared with the same patient's peripheral blood repertoire to measure divergence between tissue and blood T-cell populations. Three low-grade glioma patients, about eight primary glioblastoma patients and three non-glioma patients contributing non-neoplastic brain tissue were included in the paired cohort. Findings and caveats that apply to the study as a whole: Very few CDR3 sequences were found to be shared between tissue and blood, and this scarcity was attributed to high CDR3 diversity and limited sampling. Group comparisons were based on small numbers of patients: three non-neoplastic, three low-grade glioma and several glioblastoma patients. A signature set of shared blood CDR3 motifs marked patients with low tissue-blood divergence and was depleted in highly divergent patients. VJ-independent divergence between tissue and blood was found to be below expectation in non-neoplastic patients but above expectation in all gliomas, particularly low-grade gliomas.

Immediately after resection, surgical brain or tumor specimens were cryofrozen in liquid nitrogen, and peripheral blood cells were collected at the same time. Regarding this clonotype: Its antigen has not been determined. A read error may produce the germline difference seen at one junction end.

CDR1 and CDR2, looked up from the germline V gene, are SGHTA and FQGNSA. Including the terminal cysteine and phenylalanine, the CDR3 comprises 14 residues. Of the read, only the CDR3 DNA is kept; its 42 bases are in frame from base 1. The iRepertoire nested amplicon-rescue multiplex PCR (arm-PCR) platform was used to amplify TCR alpha and beta CDR3 regions from RNA. One-step reverse transcription and amplification used roughly 95-400 ng of tissue mRNA or PBMC total RNA as input. Following bead purification, Illumina adapters were added by a secondary multiplex PCR, and libraries between 200 and 400 bp were gel-purified. Libraries carried internal 6-nucleotide barcodes used for demultiplexing. Sequencing of the libraries was done on an Illumina MiSeq using 2x220 or 2x250 nucleotide paired-end reads. In the authors' own workflow: Paired reads were merged using FLASH 1.2.11 and aligned with BWA-MEM to the GRCh37 human genome, and TRA and TRB reads were then extracted. An IMGT-derived reference of cassette sequences and CDR3 motifs, with pseudogenes included, was used for V and J assignment. Reads were translated in three frames, and productive CDR3s were defined by a C…FGXG motif without stop codons. Clonotypes were defined as unique combinations of V-J cassette pair and CDR3 amino acid sequence. Hamming distance filtering was applied to reads, with thresholds set by the sequence error rate of each sample in mapped regions. TCRdb itself trimmed the public reads at Q25 with fastp, ran MiXCR and retained productive beta chains. Each CDR3 protein appears once, grouped with its most common genes and DNA. The authors' filters were not applied to this entry. The sample table records about 380,000 distinct CDR3 sequences; approximately 42% of these occur just once. The ten biggest clones cover about 11% of the sample.

Here the chain combines TRBV7-2 and TRBJ2-3, and 10 junction bases match TRBD2. This clonotype was sampled from a human donor with low-grade glioma or glioblastoma, undergoing nonglioma brain surgery, or in good health (not recorded which). Sample: glioma tissue, nonneoplastic brain tissue, or PBMCs (not recorded which). The nucleotides are TGTGCCAGCAGGGCTAGCGGGAGCAAAGATACGCAGTATTTT. It translates to CASRASGSKDTQYF.